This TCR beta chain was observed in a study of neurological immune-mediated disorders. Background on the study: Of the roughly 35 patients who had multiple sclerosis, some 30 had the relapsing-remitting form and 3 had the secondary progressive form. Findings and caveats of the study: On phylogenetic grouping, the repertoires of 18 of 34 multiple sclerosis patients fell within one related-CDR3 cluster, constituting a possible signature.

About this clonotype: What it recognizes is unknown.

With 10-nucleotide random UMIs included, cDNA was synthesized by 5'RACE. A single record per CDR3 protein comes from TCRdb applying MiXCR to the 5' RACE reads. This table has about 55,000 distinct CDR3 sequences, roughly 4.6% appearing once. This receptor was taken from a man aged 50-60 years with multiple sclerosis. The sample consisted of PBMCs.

The CDR3 protein is CASSAVVALNEKLFF. The CDR3 DNA reads as TGTGCCAGCAGCGCGGTAGTGGCTTTAAATGAAAAACTGTTTTTT. The rearrangement links TRBV12-3 or TRBV12-4 to TRBJ1-4; D is uncertain. The CDR3 contains 15 residues. Trimming took off 6 bases at V and 5 bases at J, with 16 bases between the two ends.